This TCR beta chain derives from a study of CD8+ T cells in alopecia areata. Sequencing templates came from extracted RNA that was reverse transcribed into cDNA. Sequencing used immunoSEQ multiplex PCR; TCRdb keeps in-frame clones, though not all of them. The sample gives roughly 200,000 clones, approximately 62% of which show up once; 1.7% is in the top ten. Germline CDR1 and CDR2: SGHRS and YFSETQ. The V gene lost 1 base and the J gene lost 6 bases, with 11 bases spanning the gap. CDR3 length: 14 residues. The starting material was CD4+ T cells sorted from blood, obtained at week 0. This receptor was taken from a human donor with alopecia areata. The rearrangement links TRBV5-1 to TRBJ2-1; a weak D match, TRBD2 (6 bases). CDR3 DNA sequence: TGCGCCAGCAGCTTGACTAGCTCTCCCAATGAGCAGTTCTTC. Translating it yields CASSLTSSPNEQFF.